A few counts support the clone carrying this TCR beta chain. What it binds is unknown. TCRdb itself ran the 5' RACE reads through MiXCR, one entry per CDR3 protein. Of about 340,000 distinct CDR3 sequences in the sample, 14% were seen once. These data belong to a study of T-cell memory formation after mild COVID-19. Study-level results: The authors did not confirm SARS-CoV-2 specificity of second-wave clones peaking day 37.

The sequencing sample was made of PBMCs or a T cell subset sorted from them (not recorded which). The clonotype was recovered from a man aged 18 to 29 who had mild COVID-19 (a few samples of this study predate the infection). Cell type and time point are not known.

The CDR3 loop is CASSFRGTSGYNEQFF. DNA of the CDR3: TGTGCCAGCAGCTTCCGAGGGACTAGCGGTTACAATGAGCAGTTCTTC. This chain uses TRBV7-2 with TRBJ2-1, with TRBD2 identical over 11 bases. V gave up 3 bases and J gave up 4 bases; unmatched junction bases: 5. CDR3 length: 16 amino acids. The germline V gene encodes CDR1 SGHTA and CDR2 FQGNSA.